One TCR beta chain is described in this entry. Germline lookup yields CDR1 MNHEY and CDR2 SVGEGT. The CDR3 sequence is 15 residues long. The germline V and J ends were trimmed by 2 bases and 4 bases, with 11 bases remaining between them. These data are taken from a study of blood T cell repertoires in COVID-19. Clones were read by immunoSEQ multiplex PCR, and TCRdb kept only the in-frame ones, dropping some. The repertoire includes 30,000 to 40,000 clones, 85% to 90% of them detected once, and 25% sits in the top ten. The J gene is TRBJ1-4, the V gene TRBV6-2 or TRBV6-3; D is unresolved. Sequenced sample: peripheral blood. This TCR came from a man aged 55 to 70 with active or convalescent COVID-19. The CDR3 DNA sequence: TGTGCCAGCAGTTACCAACAGACCGATAATGAAAAACTGTTTTTT. Protein sequence: CASSYQQTDNEKLFF.